The sequence of this TCR beta chain was determined in a study of Graves' ophthalmopathy and Graves' hyperthyroidism. Study-wide results and caveats: Blood samples also showed most expanded thyroid clonotypes exceeding 0.001 frequency.

This clonotype appeared many times. Its antigen is unknown. Trimming left V 8 bases short and J 0 bases short, with 3 bases between. Germline CDR1 is LNHDA and CDR2 is SQIVND (reference sequence). The CDR3 covers 11 residues. Transcripts of RNA were the source for amplifying TCR beta CDR3 regions. An opening RT-PCR round employed HTBI primers and preceded a second-round multiplex PCR. Each CDR3 protein is one row after TCRdb ran MiXCR on the multiplex PCR reads. Altogether over 200,000 distinct CDR3 sequences are present, less than 30% being singletons, with the ten largest covering approximately 9.1%.

The clonotype originates from a man aged 50-59 years with Graves' ophthalmopathy. The V gene is TRBV19, the J gene TRBJ2-3; D not resolved. The sample was peripheral blood. The CDR3 here is CASGSTDTQYF. Written as DNA, the CDR3 is TGTGCCAGTGGGAGCACAGATACGCAGTATTTT.